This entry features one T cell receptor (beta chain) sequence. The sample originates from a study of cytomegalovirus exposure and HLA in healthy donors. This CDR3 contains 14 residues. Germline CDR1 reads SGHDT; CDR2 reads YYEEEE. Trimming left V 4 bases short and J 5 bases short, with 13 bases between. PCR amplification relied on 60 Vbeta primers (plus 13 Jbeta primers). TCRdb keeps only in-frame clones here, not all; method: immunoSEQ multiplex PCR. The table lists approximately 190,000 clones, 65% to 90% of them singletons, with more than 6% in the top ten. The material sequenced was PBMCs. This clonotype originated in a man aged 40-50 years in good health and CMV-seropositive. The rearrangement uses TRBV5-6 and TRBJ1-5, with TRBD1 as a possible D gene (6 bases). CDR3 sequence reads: CASSHTGYHQPQHF. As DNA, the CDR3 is TGTGCCAGCAGCCATACAGGGTATCATCAGCCCCAGCATTTT. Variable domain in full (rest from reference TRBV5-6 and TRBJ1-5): DAGVTQSPTHLIKTRGQQVTLRCSPKSGHDTVSWYQQALGQGPQFIFQYYEEEERQRGNFPDRFSGHQFPNYSSELNVNALLLGDSALYLCASSHTGYHQPQHFGDGTRLSIL.